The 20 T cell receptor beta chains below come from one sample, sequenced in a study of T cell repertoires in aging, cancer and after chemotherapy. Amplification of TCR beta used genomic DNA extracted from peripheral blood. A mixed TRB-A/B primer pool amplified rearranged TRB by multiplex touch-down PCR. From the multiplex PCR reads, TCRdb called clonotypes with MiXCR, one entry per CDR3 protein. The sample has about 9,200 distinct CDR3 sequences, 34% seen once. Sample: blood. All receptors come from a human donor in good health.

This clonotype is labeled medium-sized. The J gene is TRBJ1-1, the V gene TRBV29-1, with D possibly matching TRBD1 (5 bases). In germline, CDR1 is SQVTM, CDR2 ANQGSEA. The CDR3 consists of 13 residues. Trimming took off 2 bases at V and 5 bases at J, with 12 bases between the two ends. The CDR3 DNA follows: TGCAGCGTTGAAACGGGGGGAGGGACTGAAGCTTTCTTT. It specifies CSVETGGGTEAFF.

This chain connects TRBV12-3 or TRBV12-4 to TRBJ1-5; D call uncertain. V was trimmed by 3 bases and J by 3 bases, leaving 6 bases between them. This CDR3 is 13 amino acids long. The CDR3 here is CASSFRSNQPQHF. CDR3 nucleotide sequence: TGTGCCAGCAGTTTCCGGTCCAATCAGCCCCAGCATTTT.

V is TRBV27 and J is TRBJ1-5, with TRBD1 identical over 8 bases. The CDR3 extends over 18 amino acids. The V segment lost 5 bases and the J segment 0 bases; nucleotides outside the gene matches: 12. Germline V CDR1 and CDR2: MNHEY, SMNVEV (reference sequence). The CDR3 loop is CASSPETGEFHSNQPQHF. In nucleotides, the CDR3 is TGTGCCAGCAGTCCGGAGACAGGGGAGTTTCATAGCAATCAGCCCCAGCATTTT.

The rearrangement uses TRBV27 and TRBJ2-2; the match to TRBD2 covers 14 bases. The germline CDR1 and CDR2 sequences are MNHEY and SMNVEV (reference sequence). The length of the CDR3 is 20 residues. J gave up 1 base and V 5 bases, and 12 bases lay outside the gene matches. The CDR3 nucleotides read TGTGCCAGCAGTCCCACGAGACTAGCGGGGGGGCCCTGGAACACCGGGGAGCTGTTTTTT. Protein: CASSPTRLAGGPWNTGELFF.

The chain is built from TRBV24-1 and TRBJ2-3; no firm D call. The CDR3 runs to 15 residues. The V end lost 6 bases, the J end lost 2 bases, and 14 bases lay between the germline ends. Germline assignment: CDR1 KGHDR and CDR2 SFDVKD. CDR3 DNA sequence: TGTGCCACCAGTAGTAGGTTCAAGGACACAGATACGCAGTATTTT. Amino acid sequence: CATSSRFKDTDTQYF.

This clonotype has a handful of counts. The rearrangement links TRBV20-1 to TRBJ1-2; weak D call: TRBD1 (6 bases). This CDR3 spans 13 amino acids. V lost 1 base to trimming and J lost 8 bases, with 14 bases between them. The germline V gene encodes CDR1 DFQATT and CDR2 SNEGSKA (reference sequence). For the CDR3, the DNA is TGCAGTGCTAGAGGAGGGGCAGGGGACGGCTACACCTTC. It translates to CSARGGAGDGYTF.

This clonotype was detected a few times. DNA of the CDR3: TGTGCCAGCAGTGTAGAATGGAGGGCGCTGACCACTGAAGCTTTCTTT. Amino acids: CASSVEWRALTTEAFF. V gene TRBV6-1 combines with J gene TRBJ1-1; no firm D call. The germline V and J ends were trimmed by 4 bases and 4 bases, with 19 bases remaining between them. The CDR3 has 16 amino acids. Looked up from germline, CDR1 is MNHNS and CDR2 is SASEGT.

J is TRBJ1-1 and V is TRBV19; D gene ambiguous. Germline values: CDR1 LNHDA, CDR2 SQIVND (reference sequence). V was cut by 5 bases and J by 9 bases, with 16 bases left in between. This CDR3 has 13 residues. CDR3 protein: CASSDEPNTKAFF. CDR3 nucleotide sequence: TGTGCCAGTAGTGATGAACCGAATACTAAAGCTTTCTTT.

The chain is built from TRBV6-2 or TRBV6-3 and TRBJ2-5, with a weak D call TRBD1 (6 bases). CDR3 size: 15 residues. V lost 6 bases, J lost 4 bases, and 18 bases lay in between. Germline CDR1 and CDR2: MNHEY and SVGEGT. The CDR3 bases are TGTGCCAGCAGCCCCGAGGGGGAGATAATAGAGACCCAGTACTTC. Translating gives CASSPEGEIIETQYF.

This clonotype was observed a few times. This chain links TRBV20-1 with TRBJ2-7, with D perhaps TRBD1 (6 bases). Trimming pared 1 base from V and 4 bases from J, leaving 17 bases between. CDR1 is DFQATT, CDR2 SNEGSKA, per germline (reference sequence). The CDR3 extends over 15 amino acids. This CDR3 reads CSARGGHLAKYEQYF. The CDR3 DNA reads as TGCAGTGCTAGAGGGGGACATTTAGCTAAATACGAGCAGTACTTC.

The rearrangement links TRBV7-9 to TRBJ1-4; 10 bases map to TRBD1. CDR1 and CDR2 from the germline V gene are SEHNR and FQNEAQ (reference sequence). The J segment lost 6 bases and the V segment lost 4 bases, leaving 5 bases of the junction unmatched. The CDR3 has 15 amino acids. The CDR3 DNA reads TGTGCCAGCAGCTCCTTCGGGACAGGGGATGAAAAACTGTTTTTT. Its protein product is CASSSFGTGDEKLFF.

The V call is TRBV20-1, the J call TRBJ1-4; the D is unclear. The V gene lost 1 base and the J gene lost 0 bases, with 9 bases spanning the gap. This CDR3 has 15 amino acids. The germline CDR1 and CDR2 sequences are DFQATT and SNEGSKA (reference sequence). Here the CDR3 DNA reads TGCAGTGCTAGAGCTGCAGGAGCAACTAATGAAAAACTGTTTTTT. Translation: CSARAAGATNEKLFF.

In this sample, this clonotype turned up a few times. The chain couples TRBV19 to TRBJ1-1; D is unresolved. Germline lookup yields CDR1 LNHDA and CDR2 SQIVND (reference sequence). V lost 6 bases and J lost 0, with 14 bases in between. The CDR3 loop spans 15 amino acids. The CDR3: CASSLVPDMNTEAFF. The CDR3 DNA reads TGTGCCAGTAGCCTAGTTCCTGACATGAACACTGAAGCTTTCTTT.

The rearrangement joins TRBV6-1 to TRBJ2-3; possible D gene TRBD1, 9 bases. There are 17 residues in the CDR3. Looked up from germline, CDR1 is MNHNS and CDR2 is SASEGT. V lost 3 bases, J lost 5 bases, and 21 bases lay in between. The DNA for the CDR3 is TGTGCCAGCAGTGAGGCGGGAGGACAGGGGCCAGGAGATACGCAGTATTTT. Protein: CASSEAGGQGPGDTQYF.

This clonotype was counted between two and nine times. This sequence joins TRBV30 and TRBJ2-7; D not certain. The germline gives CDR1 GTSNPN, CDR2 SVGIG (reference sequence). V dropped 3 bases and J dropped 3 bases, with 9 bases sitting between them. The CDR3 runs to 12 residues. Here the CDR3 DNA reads TGTGCCTGGAGATTTGGAAACTACGAGCAGTACTTC. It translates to CAWRFGNYEQYF.

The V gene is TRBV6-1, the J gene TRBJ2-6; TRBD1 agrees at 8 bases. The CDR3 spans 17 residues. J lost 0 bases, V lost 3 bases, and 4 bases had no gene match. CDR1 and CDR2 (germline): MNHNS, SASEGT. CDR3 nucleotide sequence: TGTGCCAGCAGTGATTGGGACAGGAGCTCTGGGGCCAACGTCCTGACTTTC. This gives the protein CASSDWDRSSGANVLTF.

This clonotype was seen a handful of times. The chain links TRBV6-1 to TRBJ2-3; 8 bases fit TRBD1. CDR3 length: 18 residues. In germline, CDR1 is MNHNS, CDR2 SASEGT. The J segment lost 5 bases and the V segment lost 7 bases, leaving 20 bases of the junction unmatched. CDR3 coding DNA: TGTGCCAGCACGGAGGGGTCATTTGGGCAGGGGGCGGGAGATACGCAGTATTTT. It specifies CASTEGSFGQGAGDTQYF.

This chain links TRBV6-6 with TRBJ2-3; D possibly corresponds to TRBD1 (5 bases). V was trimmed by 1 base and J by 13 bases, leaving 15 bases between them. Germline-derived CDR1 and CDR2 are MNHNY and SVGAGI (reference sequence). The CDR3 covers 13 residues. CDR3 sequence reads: CASSYYARAQEYF. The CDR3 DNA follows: TGTGCCAGCAGTTACTACGCCAGGGCCCAGGAGTATTTT.

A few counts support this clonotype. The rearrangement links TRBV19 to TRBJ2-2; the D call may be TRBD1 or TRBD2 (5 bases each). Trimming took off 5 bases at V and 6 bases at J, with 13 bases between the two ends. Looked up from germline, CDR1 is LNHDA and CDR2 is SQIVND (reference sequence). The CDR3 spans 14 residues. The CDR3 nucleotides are TGTGCCAGTAGTTTGTGGGGGTCTTCCGGGGAGCTGTTTTTT. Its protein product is CASSLWGSSGELFF.

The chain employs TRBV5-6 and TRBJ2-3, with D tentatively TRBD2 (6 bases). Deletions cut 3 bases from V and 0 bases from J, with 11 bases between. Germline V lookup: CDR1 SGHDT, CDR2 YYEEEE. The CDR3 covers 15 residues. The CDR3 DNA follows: TGTGCCAGCAGCTCAAAACGGGGGAGCACAGATACGCAGTATTTT. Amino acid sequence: CASSSKRGSTDTQYF.